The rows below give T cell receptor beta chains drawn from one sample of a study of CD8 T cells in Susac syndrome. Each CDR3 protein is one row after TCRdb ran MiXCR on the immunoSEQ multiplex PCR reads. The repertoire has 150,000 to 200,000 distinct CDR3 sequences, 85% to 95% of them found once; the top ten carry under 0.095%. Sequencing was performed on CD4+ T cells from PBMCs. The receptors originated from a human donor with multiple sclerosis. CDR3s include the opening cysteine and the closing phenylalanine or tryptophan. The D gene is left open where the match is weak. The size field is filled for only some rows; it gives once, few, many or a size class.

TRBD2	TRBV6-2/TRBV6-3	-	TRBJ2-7	TGTGCCAGCAGTTACGGAACTAGCGCGATCCTCTCGGGGCAGTACTTC	CASSYGTSAILSGQYF
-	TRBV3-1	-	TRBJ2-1	TGTGCCAGCAGCCAGTTGGTTGGAAATGAGCAGTTCTTC	CASSQLVGNEQFF
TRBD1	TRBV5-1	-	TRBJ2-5	TGCGCCAGCTTACGGACAGGGAGCGAGACCCAGTACTTC	CASLRTGSETQYF
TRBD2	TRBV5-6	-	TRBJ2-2	TGTGCCAGCAGTTCTGGACTAGCGGGAGGTACGAACACCGGGGAGCTGTTTTTT	CASSSGLAGGTNTGELFF
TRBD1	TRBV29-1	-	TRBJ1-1	TGCAGCGGGGGACAGATGAACACTGAAGCTTTCTTT	CSGGQMNTEAFF
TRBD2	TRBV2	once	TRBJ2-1	TGTGCCAGCAGGAGCGGGAGGGGGTTGTACAATGAGCAGTTCTTC	CASRSGRGLYNEQFF
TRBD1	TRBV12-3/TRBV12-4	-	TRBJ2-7	TGTGCCAGCAGCCCCCGAGACAGGGGATATTTCGAGCAGTACTTC	CASSPRDRGYFEQYF
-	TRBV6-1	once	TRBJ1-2	TGTGCCAGCAGTGAAGAGGCCAACTATGGCTACACCTTC	CASSEEANYGYTF
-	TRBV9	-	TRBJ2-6	TGTGCCAGCAGCCCAACGGGAGTCCCCTCTGGGGCCAACGCCCTGACTTTC	CASSPTGVPSGANALTF
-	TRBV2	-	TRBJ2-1	TGTGCCGGTCTGCTGGACAGCTCCTACAATGAGCAGTTCTTC	CAGLLDSSYNEQFF
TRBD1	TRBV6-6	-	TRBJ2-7	TGTGCCAGCAGTTCGTCCCGGGACAGGGGCGAGCAGTACTTC	CASSSSRDRGEQYF
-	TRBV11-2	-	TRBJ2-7	TGTGCCAGCAGCCTCCAATCACAGGGTTCCGAGCAGTACTTC	CASSLQSQGSEQYF
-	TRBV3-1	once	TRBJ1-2	TGTGCCAGCAGCCAAGGACAGCTGGTCTATGGCTACACCTTC	CASSQGQLVYGYTF
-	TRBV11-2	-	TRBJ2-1	TGTGCCAGCAGCTTAGCCAGGGGAACTGAGGGTGAGCAGTTCTTC	CASSLARGTEGEQFF
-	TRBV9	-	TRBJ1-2	TGTGCCAGCAGCGCCCACGAAGCTGCCTATGGCTACACCTTC	CASSAHEAAYGYTF
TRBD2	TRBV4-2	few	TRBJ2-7	TGTGCCAGCAGCCAGGAGCTATCGACTAGCGGGCTCTCCTACGAGCAGTACTTC	CASSQELSTSGLSYEQYF
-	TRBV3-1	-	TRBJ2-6	TGTGCCAGCAGCTTTCGGGCAGCCTATTCTGGGGCCAACGTCCTGACTTTC	CASSFRAAYSGANVLTF
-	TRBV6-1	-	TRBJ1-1	TGTGCCAGCATGCCGGACACTGAAGCTTTCTTT	CASMPDTEAFF
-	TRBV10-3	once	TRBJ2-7	TGTGCCATCAGTGAGCCCCGTGGGGATACCTACGAGCAGTACTTC	CAISEPRGDTYEQYF
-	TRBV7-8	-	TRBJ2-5	TGTGCCAGCAGCGCCTCACCGGGACGATCGGAGACCCAGTACTTC	CASSASPGRSETQYF
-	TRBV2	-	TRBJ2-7	TGTGCCAGCAGTGCTAGGCTAGCCGCCAACGAGCAGTACTTC	CASSARLAANEQYF
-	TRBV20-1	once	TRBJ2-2	TGCAGTGCTAGACTGGGCCCCTTGGAGCTGTTTTTT	CSARLGPLELFF
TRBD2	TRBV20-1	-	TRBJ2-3	TGCAGTGCTACCTCCGGGACTAGCGGCACAGATACGCAGTATTTT	CSATSGTSGTDTQYF
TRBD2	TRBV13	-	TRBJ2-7	TGTGCCAGCAGCTCCCTCCGAGCGGGGGGTCCATACGAGCAGTACTTC	CASSSLRAGGPYEQYF
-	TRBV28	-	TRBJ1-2	TGTGCCAGCACCTTACAGGGCTATGGCTACACCTTC	CASTLQGYGYTF
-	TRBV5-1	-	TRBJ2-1	TGCGCCAGCAGCCTTGGAGAACAGTTTAATGAGCAGTTCTTC	CASSLGEQFNEQFF
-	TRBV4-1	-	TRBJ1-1	TGCGCCAGCAGCCAAGTTCGGGGGGCGCAGGAGGGATACACTGAAGCTTTCTTT	CASSQVRGAQEGYTEAFF
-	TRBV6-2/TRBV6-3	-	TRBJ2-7	TGTGCCAGCCTCGAACATTACAGCCCCTACGAGCAGTACTTC	CASLEHYSPYEQYF